This passage covers 32 T cell receptor beta chains from one sample sequenced in a study of T cell repertoires in cytomegalovirus infection. TCRdb reprocessed the reads with MiXCR, giving one entry per CDR3 protein. Of about 190,000 distinct CDR3 sequences in the sample, nearly 9.5% are singletons; the top ten hold about 5%. Sequencing was performed on PBMCs. Receptor source: a human donor in good health (CMV status not recorded). Some clones in this sample may be carry-over from other donors' samples.

The table lists this clonotype with many counts. This chain links TRBV28 with TRBJ2-7; TRBD2 matches at 9 bases. This CDR3 has 15 residues. V was clipped by 5 bases and J by 7 bases; unmatched bases: 12. Germline V gene lookup returns CDR1 MDHEN and CDR2 SYDVKM. The CDR3 protein is CASSLLAGARGEQYF. The CDR3 coding sequence is TGTGCCAGCAGTCTATTAGCGGGGGCCCGAGGGGAGCAGTACTTC.

This clonotype appeared a few times. The chain uses TRBV11-2 and TRBJ1-2; no definite D call. Germline values: CDR1 SGHAT, CDR2 FQNNGV. V lost 0 bases and J lost 7, with 9 bases in between. The CDR3 has 13 residues. The CDR3: CASSLETFGGYTF. The DNA for the CDR3 is TGTGCCAGCAGCTTAGAAACCTTTGGTGGCTACACCTTC. Variable domain in full (rest from reference TRBV11-2 and TRBJ1-2): EAGVAQSPRYKIIEKRQSVAFWCNPISGHATLYWYQQILGQGPKLLIQFQNNGVVDDSQLPKDRFSAERLKGVDSTLKIQPAKLEDSAVYLCASSLETFGGYTFGSGTRLTVV.

This clonotype was seen repeatedly, ten times or more. The chain links TRBV28 to TRBJ1-5; 9 bases are a match to TRBD1. The germline V gene encodes CDR1 MDHEN and CDR2 SYDVKM. The length of the CDR3 is 14 residues. V lost 6 bases to trimming and J lost 8 bases; unmatched junction nucleotides: 8. CDR3 amino acids: CASSQGQGIKPQHF. The CDR3 coding sequence is TGTGCCAGCAGCCAAGGACAGGGGATCAAGCCCCAGCATTTT.

This clonotype was detected ten times or more. The chain carries TRBV7-3 and TRBJ2-7; 8 positions match TRBD2. J was trimmed by 4 bases and V by 5 bases; bases with no gene match: 10. The CDR3 is 15 residues long. CDR1 and CDR2 from the germline V gene are SGHTA and FQGTGA. CDR3: CASSPSAGASYEQYF. As DNA, the CDR3 is TGTGCCAGCAGCCCCTCAGCGGGAGCCTCTTACGAGCAGTACTTC.

The table lists this clonotype with many counts. The chain carries TRBV12-3 or TRBV12-4 and TRBJ1-4; 9 bases agree with TRBD1. CDR3 length: 14 amino acids. V shed 3 bases and J 8 bases; nucleotides not matched to a gene: 4. This CDR3 is CASSFGTGQEKLFF. The CDR3 DNA is TGTGCCAGCAGTTTCGGGACAGGGCAGGAAAAACTGTTTTTT.

This clonotype was counted a few times. The chain couples TRBV7-6 to TRBJ1-2; the D is unclear. Looked up from germline, CDR1 is SGHVS and CDR2 is FNYEAQ. The CDR3 is made up of 15 amino acids. With 5 bases removed from V and 4 bases from J, the gap between germline ends came to 17 bases. The CDR3 loop is CASSQDRRAGYGYTF. CDR3 bases: TGTGCCAGCAGCCAAGATCGGAGGGCTGGCTATGGCTACACCTTC.

The table lists this clonotype with a few counts. The V and J genes are TRBV20-1 and TRBJ2-1, with a possible D match to TRBD2 (6 bases). Germline CDR1 DFQATT, CDR2 SNEGSKA (reference sequence). The CDR3 spans 15 residues. V shed 3 bases and J shed 2 bases, with 14 bases lying between them. CDR3 region: CSASPLTGAYNEQFF. CDR3 coding DNA: TGCAGTGCTAGTCCTTTGACGGGAGCCTACAATGAGCAGTTCTTC.

This clonotype was detected a few times. This chain uses TRBV2 with TRBJ2-3, with D perhaps matching TRBD1 (6 bases). The CDR3 consists of 14 residues. Germline V gene sequence: CDR1 SNHLY, CDR2 FYNNEI. The V gene lost 8 bases and the J gene lost 0 bases, with 12 bases spanning the gap. The CDR3 reads CASGGGQSTDTQYF. For the CDR3, the DNA is TGTGCCAGCGGTGGCGGACAGAGCACAGATACGCAGTATTTT.

The chain has TRBV19 and TRBJ1-1, with 8 bases matching TRBD1. The length of the CDR3 is 11 residues. V lost 10 bases and J lost 4; bases outside the gene matches: 2. CDR1 and CDR2 from the germline V gene are LNHDA and SQIVND (reference sequence). The CDR3 sequence: CATGGGTEAFF. The CDR3 bases are TGTGCCACAGGGGGCGGCACTGAAGCTTTCTTT.

This clonotype was found a few times. The J gene is TRBJ2-7, the V gene TRBV6-2 or TRBV6-3, with 7 bases aligning to TRBD2. The CDR3 covers 16 residues. The junction had 7 bases not matched to a gene; V was cut back by 0 bases and J by 2 bases. Germline V gene data show CDR1 as MNHEY and CDR2 as SVGEGT. The CDR3 loop is CASSYSRASGPYEQYF. The CDR3 bases are TGTGCCAGCAGTTACTCGAGGGCTAGCGGCCCCTACGAGCAGTACTTC.

This clonotype occurred many times. The V and J genes are TRBV7-2 and TRBJ2-4, with 7 bases identical to TRBD1. The CDR3 loop spans 16 amino acids. Trimming took 5 bases from V and 0 from J; bases not matched to a gene: 7. The germline V gene has CDR1 SGHTA and CDR2 FQGNSA. The CDR3 region is CASSPQGDRAKNIQYF. The CDR3, as DNA: TGTGCCAGCAGCCCCCAGGGGGACAGAGCCAAAAACATTCAGTACTTC.

The rearrangement joins TRBV9 to TRBJ1-4; unclear D gene. With 3 bases removed from V and 8 bases from J, the gap between germline ends came to 20 bases. The CDR3 has 16 residues. Germline assignment: CDR1 SGDLS and CDR2 YYNGEE. In nucleotides, the CDR3 is TGTGCCAGCAGCGCTGGCGCACAGAAGTTTGGAGAAAAACTGTTTTTT. Translated, it gives CASSAGAQKFGEKLFF.

The chain joins TRBV19 to TRBJ1-5; D might be TRBD1 (5 bases). The V gene's germline CDR1 is LNHDA and CDR2 SQIVND (reference sequence). The CDR3 length is 15 residues. Trimming stripped 2 bases from V and 4 bases from J, with 12 bases between. The CDR3 sequence: CASSIRDGQNQPQHF. The CDR3, as DNA: TGTGCCAGTAGTATACGGGACGGCCAAAATCAGCCCCAGCATTTT.

This clonotype was seen at least ten times. The chain is built from TRBV28 and TRBJ2-1; 10 bases map to TRBD2. Germline CDR1 and CDR2: MDHEN and SYDVKM. This CDR3 has 15 amino acids. V shed 5 bases and J 5 bases; nucleotides not matched to a gene: 6. The CDR3 protein is CASSTSGALHNEQFF. Written as DNA, the CDR3 is TGTGCCAGCAGTACTAGCGGGGCCCTCCACAATGAGCAGTTCTTC.

This sequence joins TRBV24-1 and TRBJ2-2; D may correspond to TRBD1 or TRBD2 (6 bases each). CDR3 length: 15 amino acids. Germline V gene lookup returns CDR1 KGHDR and CDR2 SFDVKD. V lost 4 bases and J 5 bases, leaving 13 bases between the germline ends. The CDR3 nucleotides are TGTGCCACCAGTGACGCAGGGGCGGGAACCGGGGAGCTGTTTTTT. It specifies CATSDAGAGTGELFF.

There are many counts of this clonotype. The rearrangement joins TRBV7-8 to TRBJ2-7; D uncertain. Germline CDR1 SGHVS, CDR2 FQNEAQ. The CDR3 totals 16 residues. V was trimmed by 1 base and J by 0 bases, leaving 13 bases between them. In DNA, the CDR3 is TGTGCCAGCAGCTTAGAAGGCGTAGGTAGCTCCTACGAGCAGTACTTC. Encoded protein: CASSLEGVGSSYEQYF.

This clonotype was observed many times. The chain carries TRBV7-2 and TRBJ2-1; 12 nucleotides agree with TRBD2. V dropped 3 bases and J dropped 8; count of bases not matched to a gene: 5. Germline V gene sequence: CDR1 SGHTA, CDR2 FQGNSA. The CDR3 is made up of 15 amino acids. In DNA form, the CDR3 reads TGTGCCAGCAGCTTCCTAGCGGGGGGGAGGGATGAGCAGTTCTTC. Its translation is CASSFLAGGRDEQFF.

This clonotype was seen ten or more times. This chain joins TRBV28 and TRBJ1-2; D ambiguous. From germline, CDR1 is MDHEN and CDR2 SYDVKM. The CDR3 consists of 13 residues. V lost 5 bases and J lost 8, with 15 bases in between. The CDR3: CASSPFDGEGYTF. The CDR3 DNA reads as TGTGCCAGCAGTCCCTTCGACGGGGAGGGCTACACCTTC.

This clonotype has more than one count but fewer than ten. The chain has TRBV9 and TRBJ2-3; TRBD2 is a possible D gene (7 bases). Germline CDR1 and CDR2: SGDLS and YYNGEE. The V gene lost 3 bases and the J gene lost 5 bases, with 19 bases spanning the gap. This CDR3 is built from 16 residues. The CDR3 bases are TGTGCCAGCAGCGCCCCGGGGGGCCCGGCATTAGATACGCAGTATTTT. Its protein is CASSAPGGPALDTQYF. Together with reference TRBV9 and TRBJ2-3, the CDR3 gives the full variable domain: DSGVTQTPKHLITATGQRVTLRCSPRSGDLSVYWYQQSLDQGLQFLIQYYNGEERAKGNILERFSAQQFPDLHSELNLSSLELGDSALYFCASSAPGGPALDTQYFGPGTRLTVL.

This clonotype has at least ten counts. The J gene is TRBJ1-2, the V gene TRBV24-1; TRBD1 aligns across 7 bases. The V gene end was trimmed by 2 bases and the J gene end by 2 bases; junction bases not matched to a gene: 10. The CDR3 spans 17 residues. Germline V gene lookup returns CDR1 KGHDR and CDR2 SFDVKD. CDR3 DNA: TGTGCCACCAGTGATTCATCCCGGGACAGTATGAACTATGGCTACACCTTC. Its protein is CATSDSSRDSMNYGYTF.

This clonotype was observed a few times. The chain employs TRBV30 and TRBJ2-5, with D possibly TRBD2 on 5 matching bases. V lost 2 bases to trimming and J lost 4 bases, with 11 bases between them. In germline, CDR1 is GTSNPN, CDR2 SVGIG (reference sequence). The CDR3 loop spans 13 amino acids. CDR3 nucleotide sequence: TGTGCCTGGAGTCTGGGAGTCGGAGAGACCCAGTACTTC. It yields the protein CAWSLGVGETQYF.

This clonotype was observed many times. V and J are TRBV24-1 and TRBJ1-5; a weak D match, TRBD1 (5 bases). With 4 bases removed from V and 4 bases from J, the gap between germline ends came to 13 bases. The CDR3 is 15 residues long. CDR1 and CDR2 (germline): KGHDR, SFDVKD. The DNA for the CDR3 is TGTGCCACCAGTGACCCAGGGTTGGGGAATCAGCCCCAGCATTTT. Amino acids: CATSDPGLGNQPQHF.

This clonotype is labeled medium-sized. The rearrangement links TRBV7-2 to TRBJ1-1; 7 bases match TRBD1. The CDR3 totals 15 residues. Germline CDR1 and CDR2: SGHTA and FQGNSA. After removal of 1 base from V and 6 bases from J, the junction contained 8 bases not matched to a gene. The CDR3 bases are TGTGCCAGCAGCTTAGTTCAGGGGGGATTGTCTGAAGCTTTCTTT. Translation gives CASSLVQGGLSEAFF.

This sequence joins TRBV7-6 and TRBJ2-1, with TRBD2 identical over 12 bases. Trimming took 5 bases from V and 9 from J; bases not matched to a gene: 11. The CDR3 loop spans 16 amino acids. Germline values: CDR1 SGHVS, CDR2 FNYEAQ. DNA for the CDR3: TGTGCCAGCAGCGACGCTAGCGGGAGGGCCTGGGGTGAGCAGTTCTTC. Translated, it gives CASSDASGRAWGEQFF. Variable domain in full (rest from reference TRBV7-6 and TRBJ2-1): GAGVSQSPRYKVTKRGQDVALRCDPISGHVSLYWYRQALGQGPEFLTYFNYEAQQDKSGLPNDRFSAERPEGSISTLTIQRTEQRDSAMYRCASSDASGRAWGEQFFGPGTRLTVL.

In this sample, this clonotype turned up many times. It is unclear where the CDR3 begins or ends on the DNA, so no DNA is shown, and the CDR3 is as TCRdb lists it. The rearrangement links TRBV29-1 to TRBJ2-1. Germline lookup yields CDR1 SQVTM and CDR2 ANQGSEA. The CDR3 is 14 amino acids in total, end residues counted. This CDR3 is CSVGLGSSNEHRFF.

This clonotype was detected many times. The chain combines TRBV7-2 with TRBJ1-3; no definite D call. The CDR3 spans 14 residues. Trimming took 4 bases from V and 4 from J, leaving 11 bases between them. Germline CDR1 reads SGHTA; CDR2 reads FQGNSA. DNA of the CDR3: TGTGCCAGCAGCTCACAAGCTTTCGGAAACACCATATATTTT. Translation gives CASSSQAFGNTIYF.

The V and J genes are TRBV9 and TRBJ1-2; D uncertain. Germline V lookup: CDR1 SGDLS, CDR2 YYNGEE. Trimming pared 4 bases from V and 4 bases from J, leaving 17 bases between. The CDR3 spans 15 residues. CDR3 loop: CASSPAGSYSYGYTF. In nucleotides, the CDR3 is TGTGCCAGCAGCCCCGCAGGATCGTATTCCTATGGCTACACCTTC.

This clonotype was recorded a few times. This chain uses TRBV15 with TRBJ2-1; 10 bases are shared with TRBD2. The CDR3 spans 15 residues. J lost 7 bases, V lost 5 bases, and 8 bases had no gene match. Germline CDR1 reads LNHNV; CDR2 reads YYDKDF (reference sequence). CDR3 in amino acids: CATSPSGSTGNEQFF. The CDR3 nucleotides are TGTGCCACCAGCCCTAGCGGGAGTACGGGTAATGAGCAGTTCTTC. The full variable domain, in which reference TRBV15 and TRBJ2-1 provide the parts outside the CDR3, is DAMVIQNPRYQVTQFGKPVTLSCSQTLNHNVMYWYQQKSSQAPKLLFHYYDKDFNNEADTPDNFQSRRPNTSFCFLDIRSPGLGDTAMYLCATSPSGSTGNEQFFGPGTRLTVL.

This clonotype was found a few times. The chain joins TRBV4-3 to TRBJ2-1; D may be TRBD2 (6 bases). The CDR3 runs 16 residues. Germline V gene data show CDR1 as LGHNA and CDR2 as YSLEER. V lost 2 bases and J 1 base, leaving 12 bases between the germline ends. This chain's CDR3 is CASSQSTGTSYNEQFF. For the CDR3, the DNA is TGCGCCAGCAGCCAATCTACCGGGACTTCCTACAATGAGCAGTTCTTC.

This clonotype was counted ten times or more. The chain carries TRBV7-9 and TRBJ1-3, with 11 bases identical to TRBD1. The trim removed 4 bases at V and 2 bases at J, leaving 4 bases unmatched. This CDR3 has 16 amino acids. Per germline, CDR1 SEHNR and CDR2 FQNEAQ (reference sequence). The CDR3 reads CASSSGQGAAGNTIYF. CDR3 bases: TGTGCCAGCAGCTCCGGACAGGGGGCCGCTGGAAACACCATATATTTT.

At least ten counts were recorded for this clonotype. The V gene is TRBV7-2, the J gene TRBJ2-7, with D hard to call. The CDR3 sequence is 11 residues long. V was pared by 2 bases and J by 6 bases, with 5 bases between. Germline CDR1 SGHTA, CDR2 FQGNSA. For the CDR3, the DNA is TGTGCCAGCAGCTTACTGGTCGAGCAGTACTTC. Protein sequence: CASSLLVEQYF.

In this sample, this clonotype turned up many times. The chain combines TRBV28 with TRBJ2-5, with D possibly TRBD1 on 7 matching bases. The CDR3 runs to 15 residues. Germline V gene data show CDR1 as MDHEN and CDR2 as SYDVKM. V was pared by 6 bases and J by 1 base, with 15 bases between. The CDR3 DNA sequence: TGTGCCAGCAGGTCACCAGGGGGGCTCCAAGAGACCCAGTACTTC. Protein sequence: CASRSPGGLQETQYF. The full variable domain, its missing parts supplied by reference TRBV28 and TRBJ2-5, is DVKVTQSSRYLVKRTGEKVFLECVQDMDHENMFWYRQDPGLGLRLIYFSYDVKMKEKGDIPEGYSVSREKKERFSLILESASTNQTSMYLCASRSPGGLQETQYFGPGTRLLVL.